This T cell receptor beta chain comes out of a study of cytomegalovirus exposure and HLA in healthy donors. Worth noting for this clone: Its antigen is unknown.

Points from the study as a whole: The study flagged some 170 TCR beta chains as cytomegalovirus-associated. Rarity characterized most TCR sequences, yet some public TCRs appeared in many donors. Later analysis associated a missense DCLRE1C variant with TCR beta V- and J-gene trimming.

Those who donated were healthy bone marrow donors. From germline, CDR1 is LNHDA and CDR2 SQIVND (reference sequence). The CDR3 has 16 amino acids. V shed 5 bases and J 1 base; nucleotides not matched to a gene: 7. The study ran its PCR with 60 Vbeta and 13 Jbeta primers. Measured with immunoSEQ multiplex PCR; TCRdb has only the in-frame clones, and not every one. The profile shows approximately 110,000 clones, about 70% of them singletons. The sequence came from a man aged 30-40 years in good health and CMV-seronegative. The chain recombines TRBV19 with TRBJ2-5; TRBD1 agrees at 10 bases. The sample was PBMCs. The CDR3 spells CASSRSTGGGQETQYF. The CDR3 DNA follows: TGTGCCAGTAGTCGCTCGACAGGGGGCGGCCAAGAGACCCAGTACTTC.